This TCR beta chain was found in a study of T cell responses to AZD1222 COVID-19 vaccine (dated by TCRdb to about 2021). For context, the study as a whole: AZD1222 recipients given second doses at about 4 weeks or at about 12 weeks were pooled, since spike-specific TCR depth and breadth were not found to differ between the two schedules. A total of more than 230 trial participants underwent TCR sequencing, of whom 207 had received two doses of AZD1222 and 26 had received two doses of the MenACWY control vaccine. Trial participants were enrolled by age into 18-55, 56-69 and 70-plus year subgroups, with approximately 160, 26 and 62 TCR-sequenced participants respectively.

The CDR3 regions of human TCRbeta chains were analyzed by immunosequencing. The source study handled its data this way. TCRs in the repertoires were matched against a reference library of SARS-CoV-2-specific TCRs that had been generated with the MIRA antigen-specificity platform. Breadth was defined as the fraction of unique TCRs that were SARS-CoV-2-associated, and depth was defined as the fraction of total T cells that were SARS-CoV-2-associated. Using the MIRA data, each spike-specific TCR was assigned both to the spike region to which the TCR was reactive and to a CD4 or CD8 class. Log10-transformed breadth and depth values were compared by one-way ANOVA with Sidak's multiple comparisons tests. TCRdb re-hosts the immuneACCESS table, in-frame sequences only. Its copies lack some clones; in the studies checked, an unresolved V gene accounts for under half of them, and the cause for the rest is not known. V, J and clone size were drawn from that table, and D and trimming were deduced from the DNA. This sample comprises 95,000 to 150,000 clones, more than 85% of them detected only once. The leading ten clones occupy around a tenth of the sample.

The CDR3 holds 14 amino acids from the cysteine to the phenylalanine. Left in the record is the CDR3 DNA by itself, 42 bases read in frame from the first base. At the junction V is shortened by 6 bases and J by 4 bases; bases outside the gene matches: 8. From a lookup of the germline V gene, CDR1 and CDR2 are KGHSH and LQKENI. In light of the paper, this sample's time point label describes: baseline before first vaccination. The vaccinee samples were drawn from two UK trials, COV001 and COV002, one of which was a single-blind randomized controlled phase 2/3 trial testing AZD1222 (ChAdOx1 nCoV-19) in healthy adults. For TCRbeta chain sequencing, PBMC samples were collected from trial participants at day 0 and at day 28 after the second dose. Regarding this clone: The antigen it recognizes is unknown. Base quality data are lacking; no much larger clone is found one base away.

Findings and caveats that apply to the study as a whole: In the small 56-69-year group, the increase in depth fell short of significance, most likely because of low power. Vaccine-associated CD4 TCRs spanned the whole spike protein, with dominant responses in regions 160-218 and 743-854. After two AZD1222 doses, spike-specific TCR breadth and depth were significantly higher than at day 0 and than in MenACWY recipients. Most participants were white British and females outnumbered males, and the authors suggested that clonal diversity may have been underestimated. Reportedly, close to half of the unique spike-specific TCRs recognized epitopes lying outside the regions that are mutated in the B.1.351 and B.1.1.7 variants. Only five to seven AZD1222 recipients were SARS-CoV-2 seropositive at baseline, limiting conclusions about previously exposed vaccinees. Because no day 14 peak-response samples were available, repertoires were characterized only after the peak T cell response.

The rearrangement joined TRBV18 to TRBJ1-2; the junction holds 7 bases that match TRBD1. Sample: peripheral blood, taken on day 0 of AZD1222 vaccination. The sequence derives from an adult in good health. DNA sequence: TGTGCCAGCTCCCAAAGCCGGGACAGCTATGGCTACACCTTC. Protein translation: CASSQSRDSYGYTF.